This T cell receptor (beta chain) originates from a study of blood T cell repertoires in COVID-19 (dated by TCRdb to about 2020). At the level of the whole study: Collaborator samples came from the United States, Italy and Spain and covered acute and convalescent phases of COVID-19. The prospective study material was composed of cDNA or gDNA derived from T cells, B-cell-depleted T cells, or PBMCs. The dataset comprised deeply sampled blood TCRbeta repertoires from subjects exposed to, actively infected with, or recovered from COVID-19. A freely available public database, intended as a resource for researchers studying the immune response to SARS-CoV-2, is where the repertoires were released. Samples came from the ongoing ImmuneRACE study (first 160 participants) plus 1,254 subjects from 6 global collaborators. A de-identified subject ID, COVID-19 status, age in years and sex were almost always included in the sample metadata. Where available, HLA class I and class II types were taken from metadata supplied by the sample provider and were not determined by assay-based typing.

Concerning this clone: Its antigen remains undetermined. Qualities for individual bases were not recorded, and no much larger clone is one base off.

TCRbeta CDR3 regions were amplified from genomic DNA using the immunoSEQ Assay, a bias-controlled multiplex PCR. From the authors' description of their analysis: Nucleated cell counts per sample were estimated from amplification of reference gene primers within the assay. To quantify the absolute abundance of each unique TCRbeta CDR3 rearrangement, sequence reads were collapsed and filtered. For each sample, productive Simpson clonality was calculated as the square root of Simpson's diversity index over productive rearrangements. This immuneACCESS table, as held by TCRdb, lists in-frame sequences with V and J called but not all clones. Of the missing ones, under half trace to an unresolved V gene in checked studies; the others have no known cause. The DNA was the basis for D and trimming; V, J and clone size are from that table. This sample is represented by roughly 100,000 clones; approximately 83% of them were singletons. The ten largest account for about 3.8% of the sample.

Collaborating institutions collected whole blood in K2EDTA tubes following their own protocols. For TCRbeta analysis, collaborators shipped samples in one of three forms: frozen whole blood, isolated PBMCs, or DNA extracted from either of those sample types. On the study overall, not on this receptor specifically: The amount of clinical and demographic metadata varied by source and participant and was provided uncurated.

From the germline V gene (reference sequence), CDR1 is SEHNR and CDR2 is FQNEAQ. V loses 5 bases of germline sequence and J loses 7 bases, and the interval between the two ends is 13 bases. Its CDR3 holds 13 amino acids, cysteine through phenylalanine. The retained sequence is limited to the CDR3, 39 bases, with the frame set at the first base. The sequence joins TRBV7-9 to TRBJ2-3; 5 matching bases give a weak D call of TRBD1. The sequenced sample was peripheral blood. The sequence was obtained from a man aged 45-65 years with acute or convalescent COVID-19. The CDR3 amino acid sequence is: CASSLGQRNTQYF. In nucleotide form, the sequence is TGTGCCAGCAGCCTGGGGCAAAGGAATACGCAGTATTTT.